This T cell receptor (beta chain) was recovered during a study of blood T cells in healthy people across ages. Study results and caveats: Naive CD4+ cells and diversity were both higher in long-lived donors than in aged donors.

With respect to this clonotype: Its antigen is unknown.

V dropped 4 bases and J dropped 0 bases, with 14 bases sitting between them. Germline V gives CDR1 DFQATT, CDR2 SNEGSKA (reference sequence). The CDR3 is 15 residues long. The use of a sample-barcoded 5' primer and a J-beta primer mix characterized a second PCR of about 7 to 12 cycles. TCRdb re-called the 5' RACE reads with MiXCR, one entry per CDR3 protein. The sample records about 640,000 distinct CDR3 sequences, roughly three fifths being singletons. The rearrangement joins TRBV20-1 to TRBJ2-3; D could derive from TRBD1 or TRBD2 (5 bases each). Sequenced material: blood. The clonotype originates from a man aged 55 to 70 in good health. The CDR3: CSAMFGTASTDTQYF. The CDR3 DNA is TGCAGTGCTATGTTCGGGACGGCCAGCACAGATACGCAGTATTTT.